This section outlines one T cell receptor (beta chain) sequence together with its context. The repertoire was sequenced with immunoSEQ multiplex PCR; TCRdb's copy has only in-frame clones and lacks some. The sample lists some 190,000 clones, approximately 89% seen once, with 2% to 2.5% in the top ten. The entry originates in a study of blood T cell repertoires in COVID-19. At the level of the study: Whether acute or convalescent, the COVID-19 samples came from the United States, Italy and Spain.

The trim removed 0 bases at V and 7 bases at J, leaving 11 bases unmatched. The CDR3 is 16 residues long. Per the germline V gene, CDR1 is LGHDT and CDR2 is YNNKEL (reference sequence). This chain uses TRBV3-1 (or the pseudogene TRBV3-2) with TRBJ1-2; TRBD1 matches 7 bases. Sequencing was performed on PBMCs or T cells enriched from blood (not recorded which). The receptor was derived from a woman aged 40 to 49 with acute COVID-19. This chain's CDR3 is CASSQEGSTGHRGYTF. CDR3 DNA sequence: TGTGCCAGCAGCCAAGAGGGGTCGACAGGGCATCGTGGCTACACCTTC.